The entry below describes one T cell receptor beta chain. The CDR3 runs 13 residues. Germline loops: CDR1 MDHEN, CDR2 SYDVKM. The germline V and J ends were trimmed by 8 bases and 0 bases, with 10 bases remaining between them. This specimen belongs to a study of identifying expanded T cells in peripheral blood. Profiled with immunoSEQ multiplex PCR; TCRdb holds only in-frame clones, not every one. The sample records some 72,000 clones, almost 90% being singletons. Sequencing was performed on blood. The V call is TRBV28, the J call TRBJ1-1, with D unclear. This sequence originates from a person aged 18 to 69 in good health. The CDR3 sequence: CASLRNMNTEAFF. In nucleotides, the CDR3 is TGTGCCAGCTTAAGGAACATGAACACTGAAGCTTTCTTT.